Listed here are 21 T cell receptor beta chains from one sample, sequenced in a study of blood T cell repertoires in COVID-19 (dated by TCRdb to about 2020). The library was made by the immunoSEQ multiplex PCR assay. Not all clones reach the TCRdb copy of this immuneACCESS table, which keeps in-frame sequences only. Checked studies attribute under half of the gap to unresolved V genes and leave the rest unexplained. The sample table lists roughly 15,000 clones, around 85% of them with a count of one. 35% of the sample goes to the ten largest clones. The sample was peripheral blood. Receptors originate from a man aged 70 or older in a cohort sampled during active COVID-19.

This clone appeared once. The J gene is TRBJ1-5, the V gene TRBV18; D is possibly TRBD1 (6 bases). This CDR3 has 14 residues. V lost 8 bases and J lost 3, with 14 bases in between. Germline CDR1 and CDR2: KGHSH and LQKENI. CDR3: CASTTDSLNQPQHF. The CDR3 DNA reads TGTGCCAGCACGACGGACAGCCTCAATCAGCCCCAGCATTTT.

This clone was seen only a few times. The chain couples TRBV5-1 to TRBJ2-1; no clear D gene. This CDR3 region has 16 residues. The ends were cut back, 4 bases at V and 5 bases at J, with 19 bases in the middle. CDR1 and CDR2 from the germline V gene are SGHRS and YFSETQ. CDR3 residues: CASSPGSNSLNNEQFF. The CDR3 nucleotides read TGCGCCAGCAGCCCCGGGTCTAACTCCTTAAACAATGAGCAGTTCTTC.

This clone is medium-sized. The chain couples TRBV7-2 to TRBJ1-4, with no clear D. Germline loops: CDR1 SGHTA, CDR2 FQGNSA. V lost 2 bases to trimming and J lost 5 bases, with 12 bases between them. CDR3 size: 15 residues. The DNA for the CDR3 is TGTGCCAGCAGCTTAACAGCATTAAGGAATGAAAAACTGTTTTTT. This codes for CASSLTALRNEKLFF.

The V gene is TRBV27, the J gene TRBJ1-1; D is undetermined. Germline CDR1 is MNHEY and CDR2 is SMNVEV (reference sequence). The V and J ends lost 4 bases and 4 bases respectively, with 7 bases between them. This CDR3 has 12 amino acids. The CDR3 here is CASSSLLTEAFF. CDR3 bases: TGTGCCAGCAGTTCCCTCCTCACTGAAGCTTTCTTT.

The chain employs TRBV6-2 or TRBV6-3 and TRBJ2-1; possible D gene TRBD1, 6 bases. Trimming pared 0 bases from V and 4 bases from J, leaving 13 bases between. The CDR3 loop spans 16 amino acids. The germline V gene has CDR1 MNHEY and CDR2 SVGEGT. Here the CDR3 DNA reads TGTGCCAGCAGTTACTCCGGGACAAAGGATTACAATGAGCAGTTCTTC. Protein sequence: CASSYSGTKDYNEQFF.

The V and J genes are TRBV7-2 and TRBJ1-6; 7 bases match TRBD1. The CDR3 runs 16 residues. Germline V gene lookup returns CDR1 SGHTA and CDR2 FQGNSA. V dropped 1 base and J dropped 8; count of bases not matched to a gene: 8. CDR3 in amino acids: CASSLGFNRGYSPLHF. The CDR3 nucleotides are TGTGCCAGCAGCTTAGGGTTTAACAGGGGATATTCACCCCTCCACTTT.

The rearrangement links TRBV30 to TRBJ1-2; D is possibly TRBD1 (6 bases). This CDR3 spans 13 amino acids. The germline CDR1 and CDR2 sequences are GTSNPN and SVGIG (reference sequence). With 5 bases removed from V and 4 bases from J, the gap between germline ends came to 14 bases. The DNA for the CDR3 is TGTGCCTGGGGGAGGGGGTCTATCTATGGCTACACCTTC. Translation: CAWGRGSIYGYTF.

The V call is TRBV29-1, the J call TRBJ1-4; 10 bases map to TRBD1. J was trimmed by 8 bases and V by 6 bases; bases with no gene match: 6. The germline CDR1 and CDR2 sequences are SQVTM and ANQGSEA. The CDR3 spans 13 residues. The CDR3 DNA follows: TGCAGCGTAGGGGACAGGGGAGGGGAAAAACTGTTTTTT. Translating it yields CSVGDRGGEKLFF.

The chain links TRBV10-3 to TRBJ2-5; 7 bases map to TRBD1. The CDR3 consists of 13 residues. The trim removed 8 bases at V and 2 bases at J, leaving 5 bases unmatched. Germline V CDR1 and CDR2: ENHRY, SYGVKD. CDR3: CAIGRQGQETQYF. CDR3 coding DNA: TGTGCCATCGGTAGACAGGGACAAGAGACCCAGTACTTC.

For this clone: Other DNA sequences in this specimen translate into the identical CDR3. This rearrangement joins TRBV19 to TRBJ1-1; perhaps TRBD1 as D (5 bases). This CDR3 comprises 14 residues. Germline V gene lookup returns CDR1 LNHDA and CDR2 SQIVND (reference sequence). Trimming removed 7 bases at V and 0 bases at J, with 12 bases between. CDR3 sequence: CASIDSSMNTEAFF. The CDR3 DNA is TGTGCCAGTATCGACAGTAGCATGAACACTGAAGCTTTCTTT. The full variable domain, in which reference TRBV19 and TRBJ1-1 provide the parts outside the CDR3, is DGGITQSPKYLFRKEGQNVTLSCEQNLNHDAMYWYRQDPGQGLRLIYYSQIVNDFQKGDIAEGYSVSREKKESFPLTVTSAQKNPTAFYLCASIDSSMNTEAFFGQGTRLTVV.

This chain links TRBV18 with TRBJ2-6, with D possibly matching TRBD2 (6 bases). This CDR3 is 15 amino acids long. Germline assignment: CDR1 KGHSH and CDR2 LQKENI. Trimming shortened V by 4 bases and J by 2 bases, and 9 bases separated the two germline ends. DNA for the CDR3: TGTGCCAGCTCACGGAGGGAAACTGGGGCCAACGTCCTGACTTTC. Its protein product is CASSRRETGANVLTF.

This chain connects TRBV7-2 to TRBJ1-2; TRBD1 matches at 8 bases. This CDR3 is built from 15 residues. V shed 5 bases and J 0 bases; nucleotides not matched to a gene: 5. Germline V gives CDR1 SGHTA, CDR2 FQGNSA. Here the CDR3 reads CASSQPGGPNYGYTF. The CDR3 region has the DNA TGTGCCAGCAGCCAGCCAGGGGGCCCTAACTATGGCTACACCTTC.

The V gene is TRBV7-2, the J gene TRBJ2-1; D is ambiguous. CDR1 and CDR2 from the germline V gene are SGHTA and FQGNSA. Trimming cost V 1 base and J 5 bases, with 6 bases left between them. The CDR3 is made up of 13 amino acids. The CDR3 DNA is TGTGCCAGCAGCTTAGGGCCAGACAATGAGCAGTTCTTC. This sequence encodes CASSLGPDNEQFF.

This clone appeared a few times. The CDR3 sequence is CASSQELAEETQYF. The CDR3 bases are TGCGCCAGCAGCCAAGAACTAGCGGAAGAGACCCAGTACTTC. The chain is built from TRBV4-3 and TRBJ2-5; 8 positions agree with TRBD2. The germline V gene encodes CDR1 LGHNA and CDR2 YSLEER. The ends lost 0 bases at V and 3 bases at J; junction bases unmatched: 0. This CDR3 region has 14 residues.

The chain carries TRBV2 and TRBJ2-1, with 11 bases aligning to TRBD2. Germline lookup yields CDR1 SNHLY and CDR2 FYNNEI. The CDR3 contains 15 residues. V gave up 6 bases and J gave up 8 bases; unmatched junction bases: 9. The CDR3 spells CASSLLAGGIDEQFF. The CDR3 nucleotides read TGTGCCAGCAGCCTCCTAGCGGGAGGAATAGATGAGCAGTTCTTC.

V usage is TRBV3-1 (or the pseudogene TRBV3-2) and J usage is TRBJ2-5; TRBD1 matches 9 bases. There are 15 residues in the CDR3. V dropped 1 base and J dropped 2; count of bases not matched to a gene: 2. The germline V gene has CDR1 LGHDT and CDR2 YNNKEL (reference sequence). CDR3: CASSQGGTGQETQYF. CDR3 DNA sequence: TGTGCCAGCAGCCAAGGGGGGACAGGGCAAGAGACCCAGTACTTC.

This clone was seen only once. The rearrangement uses TRBV27 and TRBJ2-2; no clear D gene. The V gene's germline CDR1 is MNHEY and CDR2 SMNVEV (reference sequence). CDR3 length: 13 residues. V lost 5 bases to trimming and J lost 0 bases, with 4 bases between them. The CDR3 sequence is CASSPSNTGELFF. In DNA form, the CDR3 reads TGTGCCAGCAGTCCCTCGAACACCGGGGAGCTGTTTTTT.

The chain has TRBV2 and TRBJ1-6; TRBD1 matches 7 bases. Trimming removed 3 bases from V and 8 bases from J; junction bases left unmatched: 4. This CDR3 contains 14 residues. The germline V gene encodes CDR1 SNHLY and CDR2 FYNNEI. The CDR3 is CASSEWDSDSPLHF. The CDR3 DNA reads TGTGCCAGCAGTGAGTGGGACAGTGATTCACCCCTCCACTTT.

The chain recombines TRBV5-6 with TRBJ2-5; 7 bases match TRBD2. Trimming cost V 4 bases and J 5 bases; bases outside gene matches: 11. Per the germline V gene, CDR1 is SGHDT and CDR2 is YYEEEE. The CDR3 loop spans 15 amino acids. This CDR3 is CASSPGAGEGETQYF. DNA for the CDR3: TGTGCCAGCAGCCCAGGCGCGGGAGAAGGGGAGACCCAGTACTTC. Looking up the rest from reference TRBV5-6 and TRBJ2-5 gives the full variable domain: DAGVTQSPTHLIKTRGQQVTLRCSPKSGHDTVSWYQQALGQGPQFIFQYYEEEERQRGNFPDRFSGHQFPNYSSELNVNALLLGDSALYLCASSPGAGEGETQYFGPGTRLLVL.

V and J are TRBV6-2 or TRBV6-3 and TRBJ2-1; a possible D gene is TRBD1 (6 bases). From germline, CDR1 is MNHEY and CDR2 SVGEGT. Trimming removed 5 bases from V and 4 bases from J, with 9 bases in between. CDR3 length equals 13 residues. This CDR3 reads CASSEDSYNEQFF. Here the CDR3 DNA reads TGTGCCAGCAGTGAGGACAGTTACAATGAGCAGTTCTTC.

This rearrangement joins TRBV4-3 to TRBJ1-4; TRBD1 aligns across 8 bases. CDR1 is LGHNA and CDR2 is YSLEER in the germline V gene. The CDR3 sequence is 16 residues long. V shed 1 base, J shed 5 bases, and the junction held 6 bases outside the gene matches. CDR3 protein: CASSQGFGQGNEKLFF. In DNA form, the CDR3 reads TGCGCCAGCAGCCAAGGTTTTGGACAGGGAAATGAAAAACTGTTTTTT.